These 20 T cell receptor beta chains were all obtained from the same sample, sequenced in a study of graft-versus-host responses after intestinal transplantation. Profiled with immunoSEQ multiplex PCR; TCRdb holds only in-frame clones, not every one. The data contain more than 50,000 clones, about 89% of them singletons. Intraepithelial and lamina propria lymphocytes were freed from processed graft tissue. Sequencing was performed on ileum tissue, taken roughly 390 days after transplant. Every receptor here comes from a human patient who received an intestinal transplant, so some T cells may come from the graft donor.

V is TRBV6-1 and J is TRBJ1-1; no reliable D call. Germline CDR1 MNHNS, CDR2 SASEGT. V dropped 3 bases and J dropped 1 base, with 3 bases sitting between them. The CDR3 runs to 12 residues. The CDR3 region is CASSDPNTEAFF. Written as DNA, the CDR3 is TGTGCCAGCAGTGACCCGAACACTGAAGCTTTCTTT.

Concerning this clone: Other DNA variants within this sample encode the same CDR3. This sequence joins TRBV9 and TRBJ1-1; D may be TRBD1 (5 bases). CDR3 length: 13 amino acids. Germline CDR1 SGDLS, CDR2 YYNGEE. The ends were cut back, 2 bases at V and 2 bases at J, with 7 bases in the middle. The CDR3 protein is CASSVQGNTEAFF. For the CDR3, the DNA is TGTGCCAGCAGCGTTCAGGGTAACACTGAAGCTTTCTTT.

This chain uses TRBV28 with TRBJ2-1; D may be TRBD1 (6 bases). With 8 bases removed from V and 4 bases from J, the gap between germline ends came to 15 bases. The CDR3 is 14 amino acids. The germline V gene encodes CDR1 MDHEN and CDR2 SYDVKM. In DNA form, the CDR3 reads TGTGCCAGCCTCCACAGGGCCCCTTACAATGAGCAGTTCTTC. It yields the protein CASLHRAPYNEQFF.

The chain recombines TRBV9 with TRBJ2-7; either TRBD1 or TRBD2 may fit D (5 bases each). Germline V gene sequence: CDR1 SGDLS, CDR2 YYNGEE. Trimming took 0 bases from V and 0 from J, leaving 7 bases between them. The CDR3 contains 14 residues. The CDR3 nucleotides are TGTGCCAGCAGCGTAGAGGGGAGCTCCTACGAGCAGTACTTC. Translation: CASSVEGSSYEQYF.

The V gene is TRBV9, the J gene TRBJ2-1; 11 nucleotides match TRBD2. J gave up 4 bases and V 4 bases, and 19 bases lay outside the gene matches. Germline loops: CDR1 SGDLS, CDR2 YYNGEE. The CDR3 loop spans 20 amino acids. CDR3 bases: TGTGCCAGCAGCAAACGACCGGGACTAGCGGCCGGAGGGAGGTACAATGAGCAGTTCTTC. The encoded protein is CASSKRPGLAAGGRYNEQFF.

This chain links TRBV29-1 with TRBJ1-4; 7 bases fit TRBD1. CDR1 and CDR2 (germline): SQVTM, ANQGSEA. Trimming cost V 4 bases and J 4 bases; bases outside gene matches: 6. This CDR3 has 14 amino acids. The chain's CDR3 is CSVAGTANNEKLFF. CDR3 bases: TGCAGCGTTGCCGGGACAGCGAATAATGAAAAACTGTTTTTT.

V gene TRBV18 combines with J gene TRBJ2-3; 11 positions agree with TRBD2. The CDR3 is 17 amino acids. The germline gives CDR1 KGHSH, CDR2 LQKENI. V was clipped by 1 base and J by 4 bases; unmatched bases: 7. CDR3 loop: CASSPRVIAGGSDTQYF. DNA of the CDR3: TGTGCCAGCTCACCACGAGTGATAGCGGGAGGGTCAGATACGCAGTATTTT.

This chain joins TRBV20-1 and TRBJ2-1; D might be TRBD1 (5 bases). The CDR3 has 11 amino acids. CDR1 and CDR2 from the germline V gene are DFQATT and SNEGSKA (reference sequence). Trimming took off 3 bases at V and 9 bases at J, with 9 bases between the two ends. CDR3 amino acids: CSARGQGEQFF. For the CDR3, the DNA is TGCAGTGCTAGGGGGCAAGGTGAGCAGTTCTTC.

This chain uses TRBV2 with TRBJ2-6, with no clear D. The CDR3 is 13 residues long. Germline lookup yields CDR1 SNHLY and CDR2 FYNNEI. V lost 7 bases to trimming and J lost 2 bases, with 6 bases between them. The CDR3 sequence: CASMAPGANVLTF. The CDR3 nucleotides read TGTGCCAGCATGGCGCCTGGGGCCAACGTCCTGACTTTC. Full variable domain (rest looked up from reference TRBV2 and TRBJ2-6): EPEVTQTPSHQVTQMGQEVILRCVPISNHLYFYWYRQILGQKVEFLVSFYNNEISEKSEIFDDQFSVERPDGSNFTLKIRSTKLEDSAMYFCASMAPGANVLTFGAGSRLTVL.

This chain connects TRBV5-1 to TRBJ1-6, with D perhaps matching TRBD1 (5 bases). V shed 3 bases and J shed 14 bases, with 24 bases lying between them. CDR3 length: 16 residues. Germline V gives CDR1 SGHRS, CDR2 YFSETQ. This chain's CDR3 is CASSSDGQGSKLALHF. In nucleotides, the CDR3 is TGCGCCAGCAGCTCCGACGGGCAGGGAAGCAAATTGGCCCTCCACTTT.

This chain uses TRBV30 with TRBJ2-5; the match to TRBD2 covers 9 bases. This CDR3 has 16 amino acids. The germline CDR1 and CDR2 sequences are GTSNPN and SVGIG (reference sequence). Trimming took 7 bases from V and 2 from J; bases not matched to a gene: 14. The CDR3 DNA sequence: TGTGCCTCGGTTATAGGAGGACTAGCGCTACAAGAGACCCAGTACTTC. Amino acid sequence: CASVIGGLALQETQYF.

The J gene is TRBJ2-1, the V gene TRBV9; D gene ambiguous. Germline V gives CDR1 SGDLS, CDR2 YYNGEE. The CDR3 consists of 11 residues. The V end was cut by 0 bases, the J end by 8 bases, with 3 bases between. The CDR3 DNA follows: TGTGCCAGCAGCGTAGACCATGAGCAGTTCTTC. Amino acid sequence: CASSVDHEQFF.

The table lists this clone with a count of one. This chain uses TRBV4-2 with TRBJ2-2; D not certain. The CDR3 covers 14 residues. V gave up 6 bases and J gave up 7 bases, with 15 bases separating them. Germline lookup yields CDR1 LGHNA and CDR2 YNFKEQ. This CDR3 reads CASREKGAGGELFF. In DNA form, the CDR3 reads TGTGCCAGCAGAGAGAAGGGCGCCGGCGGGGAGCTGTTTTTT.

The chain uses TRBV7-9 and TRBJ2-2; perhaps TRBD2 as D (6 bases). The CDR3 covers 18 residues. V gave up 2 bases and J gave up 2 bases, with 18 bases separating them. From germline, CDR1 is SEHNR and CDR2 FQNEAQ (reference sequence). The DNA of the CDR3 is TGTGCCAGCAGCTTACTAGGAGGGGCCTGGAGTAACACCGGGGAGCTGTTTTTT. Translation gives CASSLLGGAWSNTGELFF. The variable domain in full, with the rest retrieved from reference TRBV7-9 and TRBJ2-2, is DTGVSQNPRHKITKRGQNVTFRCDPISEHNRLYWYRQTLGQGPEFLTYFQNEAQLEKSRLLSDRFSAERPKGSFSTLEIQRTEQGDSAMYLCASSLLGGAWSNTGELFFGEGSRLTVL.

The J gene is TRBJ1-3, the V gene TRBV29-1; D call uncertain. V was shortened by 6 bases and J by 2 bases, with 5 bases between the two germline ends. This CDR3 contains 11 residues. The V gene's germline CDR1 is SQVTM and CDR2 ANQGSEA. The CDR3 nucleotides read TGCAGCGTCGGCACTGGAAACACCATATATTTT. This translates into CSVGTGNTIYF.

This clone has a handful of counts. This chain connects TRBV2 to TRBJ2-1; no clear D. Deletions cut 0 bases from V and 7 bases from J, with 10 bases between. This CDR3 has 14 residues. Per the germline V gene, CDR1 is SNHLY and CDR2 is FYNNEI. The CDR3 bases are TGTGCCAGCAGTGAAGCTACCGCCGAGAATGAGCAGTTCTTC. It specifies CASSEATAENEQFF.

This clone has just one count. The chain joins TRBV9 to TRBJ2-5, with 10 bases that match TRBD2. V lost 0 bases to trimming and J lost 4 bases; unmatched junction nucleotides: 3. Germline assignment: CDR1 SGDLS and CDR2 YYNGEE. The CDR3 is 15 amino acids. The CDR3 protein is CASSVGLAGVETQYF. The DNA of the CDR3 is TGTGCCAGCAGCGTAGGCCTAGCGGGGGTAGAGACCCAGTACTTC.

This chain joins TRBV28 and TRBJ1-1; 9 bases agree with TRBD1. The CDR3 loop spans 17 amino acids. The junction had 12 bases not matched to a gene; V was cut back by 6 bases and J by 1 base. CDR1 is MDHEN and CDR2 is SYDVKM in the germline V gene. The CDR3, as DNA: TGTGCCAGCAGACCCCCGGGACAGGGTAGCCCGAACACTGAAGCTTTCTTT. This gives the protein CASRPPGQGSPNTEAFF.

This chain joins TRBV29-1 and TRBJ1-2; tentative D call: TRBD1 (6 bases). CDR1 is SQVTM, CDR2 ANQGSEA, per germline. Trimming stripped 6 bases from V and 5 bases from J, with 13 bases between. This CDR3 has 12 amino acids. CDR3 sequence reads: CSVSQGAYGYTF. CDR3 bases: TGCAGCGTCTCACAGGGAGCTTATGGCTACACCTTC.

This chain links TRBV19 with TRBJ2-7; 7 nucleotides agree with TRBD1. The CDR3 consists of 15 residues. CDR1 is LNHDA, CDR2 SQIVND, per germline (reference sequence). The ends lost 5 bases at V and 3 bases at J; junction bases unmatched: 10. The CDR3 region is CASSLTGDEYYEQYF. CDR3 DNA: TGTGCCAGTAGTCTCACAGGGGATGAGTACTACGAGCAGTACTTC.